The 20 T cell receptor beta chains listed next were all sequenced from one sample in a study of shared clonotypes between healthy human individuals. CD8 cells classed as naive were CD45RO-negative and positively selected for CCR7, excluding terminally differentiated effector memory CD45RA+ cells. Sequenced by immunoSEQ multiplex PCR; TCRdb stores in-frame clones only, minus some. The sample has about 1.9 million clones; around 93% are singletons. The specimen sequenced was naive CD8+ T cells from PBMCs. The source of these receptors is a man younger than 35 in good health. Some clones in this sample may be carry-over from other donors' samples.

CDR3 sequence: CASSLFRGELGGTEAFF. Here the CDR3 DNA reads TGTGCCAGCAGCTTATTCAGGGGGGAACTAGGAGGCACTGAAGCTTTCTTT. The chain recombines TRBV7-9 with TRBJ1-1; TRBD1 matches 7 bases. The germline gives CDR1 SEHNR, CDR2 FQNEAQ (reference sequence). J gave up 4 bases and V 2 bases, and 13 bases lay outside the gene matches. The CDR3 has 17 amino acids.

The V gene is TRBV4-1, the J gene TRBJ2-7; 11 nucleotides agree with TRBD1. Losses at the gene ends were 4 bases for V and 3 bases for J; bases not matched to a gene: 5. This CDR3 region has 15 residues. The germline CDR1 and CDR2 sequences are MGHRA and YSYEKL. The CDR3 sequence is CASSPGQGADYEQYF. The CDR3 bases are TGCGCCAGCAGCCCAGGACAGGGGGCTGACTACGAGCAGTACTTC.

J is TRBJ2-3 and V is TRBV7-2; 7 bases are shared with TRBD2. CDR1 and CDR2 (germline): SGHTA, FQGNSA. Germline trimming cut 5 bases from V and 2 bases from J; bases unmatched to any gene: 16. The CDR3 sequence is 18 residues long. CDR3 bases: TGTGCCAGCAGCGCCTACTACGGCGGGAGATCCCTCACAGATACGCAGTATTTT. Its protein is CASSAYYGGRSLTDTQYF.

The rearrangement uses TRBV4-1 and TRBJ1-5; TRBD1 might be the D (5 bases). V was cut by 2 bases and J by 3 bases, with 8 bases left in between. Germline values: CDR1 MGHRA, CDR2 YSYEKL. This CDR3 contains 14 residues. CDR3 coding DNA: TGCGCCAGCAGCCAACCAGGGTACAATCAGCCCCAGCATTTT. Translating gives CASSQPGYNQPQHF.

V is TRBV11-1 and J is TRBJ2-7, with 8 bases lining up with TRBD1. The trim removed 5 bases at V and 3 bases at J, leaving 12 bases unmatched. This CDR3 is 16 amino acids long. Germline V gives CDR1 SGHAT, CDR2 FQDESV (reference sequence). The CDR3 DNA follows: TGTGCCAGCAGCCACCCGACAGGGGTGGTTCTCTACGAGCAGTACTTC. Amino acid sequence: CASSHPTGVVLYEQYF. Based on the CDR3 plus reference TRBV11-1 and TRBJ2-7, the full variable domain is EAEVAQSPRYKITEKSQAVAFWCDPISGHATLYWYRQILGQGPELLVQFQDESVVDDSQLPKDRFSAERLKGVDSTLKIQPAELGDSAMYLCASSHPTGVVLYEQYFGPGTRLTVT.

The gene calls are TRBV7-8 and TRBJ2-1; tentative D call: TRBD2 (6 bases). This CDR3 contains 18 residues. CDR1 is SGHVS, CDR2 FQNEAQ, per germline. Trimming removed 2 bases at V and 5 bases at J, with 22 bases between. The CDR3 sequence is CASSLTLTGGAIHNEQFF. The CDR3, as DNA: TGTGCCAGCAGCTTAACTTTAACAGGCGGGGCGATCCACAATGAGCAGTTCTTC. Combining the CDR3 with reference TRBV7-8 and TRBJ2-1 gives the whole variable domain GAGVSQSPRYKVAKRGQDVALRCDPISGHVSLFWYQQALGQGPEFLTYFQNEAQLDKSGLPSDRFFAERPEGSVSTLKIQRTQQEDSAVYLCASSLTLTGGAIHNEQFFGPGTRLTVL.

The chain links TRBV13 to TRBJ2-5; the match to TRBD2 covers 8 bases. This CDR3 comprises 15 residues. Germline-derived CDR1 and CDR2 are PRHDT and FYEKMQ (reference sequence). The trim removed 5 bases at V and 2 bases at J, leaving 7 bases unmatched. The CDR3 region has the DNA TGTGCCAGCAGCCCAGGGCCTAGCGGGCAAGAGACCCAGTACTTC. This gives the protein CASSPGPSGQETQYF.

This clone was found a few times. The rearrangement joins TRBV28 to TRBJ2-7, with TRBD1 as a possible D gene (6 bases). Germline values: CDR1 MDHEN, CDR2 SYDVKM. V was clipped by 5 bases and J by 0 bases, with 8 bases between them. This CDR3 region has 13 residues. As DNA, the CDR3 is TGTGCCAGCAGTCGGACAGTCTCCTACGAGCAGTACTTC. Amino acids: CASSRTVSYEQYF.

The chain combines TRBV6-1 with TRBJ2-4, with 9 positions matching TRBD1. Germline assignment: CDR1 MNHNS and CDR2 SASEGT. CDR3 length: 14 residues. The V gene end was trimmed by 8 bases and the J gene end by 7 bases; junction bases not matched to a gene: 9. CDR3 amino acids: CASGNSGTGNIQYF. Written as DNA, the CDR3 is TGTGCCAGCGGTAATAGTGGGACAGGGAACATTCAGTACTTC.

The CDR3 sequence is CASWGEHNTNYGYTF. The CDR3 region has the DNA TGTGCCAGCTGGGGGGAACACAATACTAACTATGGCTACACCTTC. The chain combines TRBV6-1 with TRBJ1-2, with a possible D match to TRBD1 (5 bases). The V gene lost 8 bases and the J gene lost 0 bases, with 16 bases spanning the gap. CDR3 length equals 15 residues. Looked up from germline, CDR1 is MNHNS and CDR2 is SASEGT.

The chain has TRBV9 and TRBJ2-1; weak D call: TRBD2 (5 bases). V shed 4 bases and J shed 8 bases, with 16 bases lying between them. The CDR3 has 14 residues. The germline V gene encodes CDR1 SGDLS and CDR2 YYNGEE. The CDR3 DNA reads TGTGCCAGCAGCCCCCGCCTAGCTCCCGATGAGCAGTTCTTC. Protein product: CASSPRLAPDEQFF.

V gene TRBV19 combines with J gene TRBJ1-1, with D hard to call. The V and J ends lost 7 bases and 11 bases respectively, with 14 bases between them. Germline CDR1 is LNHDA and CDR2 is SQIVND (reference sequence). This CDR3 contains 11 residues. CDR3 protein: CASTLAYRAFF. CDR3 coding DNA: TGTGCCAGTACCCTGGCTTATCGGGCTTTCTTT.

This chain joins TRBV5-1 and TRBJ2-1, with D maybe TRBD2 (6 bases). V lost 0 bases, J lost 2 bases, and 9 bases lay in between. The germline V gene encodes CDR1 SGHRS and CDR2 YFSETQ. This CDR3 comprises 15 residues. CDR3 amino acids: CASSLDGGTYNEQFF. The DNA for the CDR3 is TGCGCCAGCAGCTTGGATGGAGGGACCTACAATGAGCAGTTCTTC.

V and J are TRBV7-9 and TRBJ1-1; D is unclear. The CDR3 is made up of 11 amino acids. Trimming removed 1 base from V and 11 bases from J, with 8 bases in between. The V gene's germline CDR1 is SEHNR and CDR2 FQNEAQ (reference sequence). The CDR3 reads CASSLGKWAFF. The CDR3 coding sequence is TGTGCCAGCAGCTTAGGGAAATGGGCTTTCTTT.

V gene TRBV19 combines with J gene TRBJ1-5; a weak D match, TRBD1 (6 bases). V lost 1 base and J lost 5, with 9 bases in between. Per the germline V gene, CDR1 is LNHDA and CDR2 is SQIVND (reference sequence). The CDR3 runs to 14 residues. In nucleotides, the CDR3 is TGTGCCAGTAGTATAGCACAGGGTCATCAGCCCCAGCATTTT. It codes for CASSIAQGHQPQHF.

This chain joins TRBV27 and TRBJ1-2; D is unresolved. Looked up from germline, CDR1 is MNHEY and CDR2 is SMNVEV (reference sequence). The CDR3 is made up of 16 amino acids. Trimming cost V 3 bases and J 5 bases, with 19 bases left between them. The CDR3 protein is CASSFRPIPPPYGYTF. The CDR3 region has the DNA TGTGCCAGCAGTTTTCGACCCATTCCCCCACCGTATGGCTACACCTTC.

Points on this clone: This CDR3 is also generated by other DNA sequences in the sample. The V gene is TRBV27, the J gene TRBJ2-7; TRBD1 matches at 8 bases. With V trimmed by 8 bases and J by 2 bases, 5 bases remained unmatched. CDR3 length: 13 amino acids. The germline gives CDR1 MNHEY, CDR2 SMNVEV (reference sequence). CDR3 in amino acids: CASSQGATYEQYF. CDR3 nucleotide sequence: TGTGCCAGCTCTCAGGGGGCGACCTACGAGCAGTACTTC.

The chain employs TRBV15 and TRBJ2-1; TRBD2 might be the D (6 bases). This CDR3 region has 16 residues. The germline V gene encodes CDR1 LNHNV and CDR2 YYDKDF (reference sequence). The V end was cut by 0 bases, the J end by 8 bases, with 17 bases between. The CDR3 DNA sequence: TGTGCCACCAGCAGAGATGGATGGGGCGGAGGGCATGAGCAGTTCTTC. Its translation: CATSRDGWGGGHEQFF. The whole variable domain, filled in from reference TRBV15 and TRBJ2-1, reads DAMVIQNPRYQVTQFGKPVTLSCSQTLNHNVMYWYQQKSSQAPKLLFHYYDKDFNNEADTPDNFQSRRPNTSFCFLDIRSPGLGDTAMYLCATSRDGWGGGHEQFFGPGTRLTVL.

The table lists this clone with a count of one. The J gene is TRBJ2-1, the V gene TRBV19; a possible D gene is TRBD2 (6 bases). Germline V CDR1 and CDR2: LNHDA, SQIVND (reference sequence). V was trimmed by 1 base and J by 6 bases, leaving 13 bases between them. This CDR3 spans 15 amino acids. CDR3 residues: CASSIGPGLLNEQFF. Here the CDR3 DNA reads TGTGCCAGTAGTATAGGCCCGGGACTGCTCAATGAGCAGTTCTTC.

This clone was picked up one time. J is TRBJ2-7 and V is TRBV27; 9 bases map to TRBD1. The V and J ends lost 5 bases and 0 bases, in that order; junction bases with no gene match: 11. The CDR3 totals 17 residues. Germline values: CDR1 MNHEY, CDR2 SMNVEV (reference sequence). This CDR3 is CASSPRLDRGGSYEQYF. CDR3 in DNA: TGTGCCAGCAGTCCCCGCCTGGACAGGGGCGGCTCCTACGAGCAGTACTTC.